One sample yielded the 23 T cell receptor beta chains listed below, sequenced in a study of shared clonotypes between healthy human individuals. Profiled with immunoSEQ multiplex PCR; TCRdb holds only in-frame clones, not every one. The sample yields 1 million to 1.2 million clones, about 80% seen once. The source material was memory CD4+ T cells from PBMCs. Described subset: CD45RA-negative fraction. These receptors came from a man between 18 and 35 years old in good health. Some clones in this sample may be carry-over from other donors' samples.

This chain links TRBV4-3 with TRBJ2-7; 7 bases line up with TRBD1. V lost 0 bases to trimming and J lost 3 bases; unmatched junction nucleotides: 8. Germline V CDR1 and CDR2: LGHNA, YSLEER. The CDR3 loop spans 16 amino acids. Here the CDR3 DNA reads TGCGCCAGCAGCCAAGATAGGACAGGTACCGACTACGAGCAGTACTTC. Translated, it gives CASSQDRTGTDYEQYF.

The chain combines TRBV5-1 with TRBJ2-6, with D unclear. CDR3 length equals 17 residues. The germline gives CDR1 SGHRS, CDR2 YFSETQ. Trimming took 0 bases from V and 2 from J, leaving 12 bases between them. As DNA, the CDR3 is TGCGCCAGCAGCTTGGGGGCGCTCACTCCTGGGGCCAACGTCCTGACTTTC. Its translation: CASSLGALTPGANVLTF.

This sequence joins TRBV10-3 and TRBJ2-5; 9 bases line up with TRBD1. J was trimmed by 1 base and V by 10 bases; bases with no gene match: 7. The CDR3 sequence is 14 residues long. The germline V gene has CDR1 ENHRY and CDR2 SYGVKD. The CDR3, as DNA: TGTGCCAGCCGTGGACAGGGGCGCCAAGAGACCCAGTACTTC. Its translation is CASRGQGRQETQYF.

This clone was recorded only once. The chain joins TRBV27 to TRBJ2-3, with D uncertain. The CDR3 has 12 residues. Germline V gives CDR1 MNHEY, CDR2 SMNVEV (reference sequence). The V and J ends lost 6 bases and 2 bases respectively, with 6 bases between them. The CDR3 is CASRSTTDTQYF. As DNA, the CDR3 is TGTGCCAGCAGATCAACCACAGATACGCAGTATTTT.

The V and J genes are TRBV12-5 and TRBJ2-1; TRBD2 aligns across 13 bases. The CDR3 consists of 17 residues. The trim removed 1 base at V and 9 bases at J, leaving 9 bases unmatched. Germline V gene lookup returns CDR1 LGHNT and CDR2 FRNRAP. This CDR3 reads CASGLAKLAGGPGEQFF. In DNA, the CDR3 is TGTGCTAGTGGTTTGGCCAAACTAGCGGGAGGGCCAGGTGAGCAGTTCTTC.

The chain carries TRBV6-5 and TRBJ2-3; D call uncertain. The germline V and J ends were trimmed by 5 bases and 1 base, with 10 bases remaining between them. Germline loops: CDR1 MNHEY, CDR2 SVGAGI. The CDR3 spans 14 residues. In DNA, the CDR3 is TGTGCCAGCAGTCGAGTCCTGGGCACAGATACGCAGTATTTT. Protein sequence: CASSRVLGTDTQYF.

This clone was counted once. The J gene is TRBJ2-7, the V gene TRBV6-1; D is ambiguous. V shed 1 base and J shed 2 bases, with 6 bases lying between them. Germline V lookup: CDR1 MNHNS, CDR2 SASEGT. The CDR3 has 13 residues. CDR3 in amino acids: CASSEDGTYEQYF. The CDR3 DNA reads as TGTGCCAGCAGTGAAGATGGGACCTACGAGCAGTACTTC.

This chain joins TRBV10-3 and TRBJ2-5, with 9 bases fitting TRBD2. The germline V gene has CDR1 ENHRY and CDR2 SYGVKD. This CDR3 is built from 14 residues. J lost 4 bases, V lost 4 bases, and 4 bases had no gene match. The CDR3 region is CAISVSGSGETQYF. CDR3 nucleotides: TGTGCCATCAGTGTTAGCGGGAGTGGAGAGACCCAGTACTTC.

The chain employs TRBV5-6 and TRBJ1-5; 8 positions match TRBD1. V gave up 4 bases and J gave up 7 bases; unmatched junction bases: 10. The CDR3 runs 15 residues. Per the germline V gene, CDR1 is SGHDT and CDR2 is YYEEEE. CDR3 region: CASSPRTGFGQPQHF. The CDR3 DNA reads TGTGCCAGCAGCCCCCGGACAGGGTTCGGCCAGCCCCAGCATTTT. Supplemented by reference TRBV5-6 and TRBJ1-5, the full variable domain reads DAGVTQSPTHLIKTRGQQVTLRCSPKSGHDTVSWYQQALGQGPQFIFQYYEEEERQRGNFPDRFSGHQFPNYSSELNVNALLLGDSALYLCASSPRTGFGQPQHFGDGTRLSIL.

This clone was recorded at least ten times. The chain is built from TRBV27 and TRBJ1-5, with D possibly TRBD1 on 5 matching bases. The CDR3 covers 13 residues. V lost 5 bases and J 7 bases, leaving 12 bases between the germline ends. The germline V gene encodes CDR1 MNHEY and CDR2 SMNVEV (reference sequence). This CDR3 is CASSPQWGQPQHF. The CDR3 bases are TGTGCCAGCAGTCCCCAGTGGGGCCAGCCCCAGCATTTT.

The chain uses TRBV7-7 and TRBJ1-1; no clear D. Germline CDR1 is SSHAT and CDR2 is FNYEAQ (reference sequence). The CDR3 totals 13 residues. Trimming stripped 4 bases from V and 3 bases from J, with 9 bases between. In nucleotides, the CDR3 is TGTGCCAGCAGCTGGGCGGTCCACACTGAAGCTTTCTTT. This translates into CASSWAVHTEAFF.

The DNA of the CDR3 is TGCAGCGCCTTGAGGGCCGGGTACGAGCAGTACTTC. Translated, it gives CSALRAGYEQYF. This chain links TRBV29-1 with TRBJ2-7; D perhaps matches TRBD2 (5 bases). From germline, CDR1 is SQVTM and CDR2 ANQGSEA. CDR3 length equals 12 residues. Trimming took off 7 bases at V and 4 bases at J, with 14 bases between the two ends.

The chain has TRBV9 and TRBJ2-1; a possible D gene is TRBD2 (6 bases). V shed 4 bases and J shed 9 bases, with 20 bases lying between them. Per germline, CDR1 SGDLS and CDR2 YYNGEE. The CDR3 has 15 amino acids. CDR3 bases: TGTGCCAGCAGCACCCGGACCGGCCAGGGAGGTGAGCAGTTCTTC. Encoded protein: CASSTRTGQGGEQFF.

This chain connects TRBV30 to TRBJ2-7; D is uncertain. Germline V gene sequence: CDR1 GTSNPN, CDR2 SVGIG (reference sequence). The CDR3 contains 14 residues. The germline V and J ends were trimmed by 4 bases and 1 base, with 14 bases remaining between them. CDR3 amino acids: CAWKYGVHSYEQYF. The CDR3 coding sequence is TGTGCCTGGAAGTATGGCGTGCATTCCTACGAGCAGTACTTC.

The gene calls are TRBV2 and TRBJ2-2, with D possibly TRBD2 on 5 matching bases. Germline values: CDR1 SNHLY, CDR2 FYNNEI. Trimming pared 8 bases from V and 5 bases from J, leaving 6 bases between. The CDR3 extends over 11 amino acids. CDR3 in amino acids: CASQRTGELFF. The CDR3 DNA is TGTGCCAGCCAGCGGACCGGGGAGCTGTTTTTT.

The V call is TRBV7-6, the J call TRBJ2-3, with D uncertain. V lost 1 base and J lost 2, with 7 bases in between. This CDR3 is built from 14 residues. The germline gives CDR1 SGHVS, CDR2 FNYEAQ. Here the CDR3 reads CASSLDPHTDTQYF. The CDR3 DNA reads as TGTGCCAGCAGCTTAGACCCCCACACAGATACGCAGTATTTT.

The chain recombines TRBV7-2 with TRBJ2-7, with 7 bases identical to TRBD2. After removal of 5 bases from V and 7 bases from J, the junction contained 14 bases not matched to a gene. The germline V gene encodes CDR1 SGHTA and CDR2 FQGNSA. The length of the CDR3 is 15 residues. The CDR3 coding sequence is TGTGCCAGCAGCCTAGGGTGGGGCGGGAGTAATGAGCAGTACTTC. It specifies CASSLGWGGSNEQYF.

This rearrangement joins TRBV7-6 to TRBJ1-5; no clear D. The CDR3 spans 15 residues. V lost 5 bases, J lost 2 bases, and 13 bases lay in between. Germline CDR1 SGHVS, CDR2 FNYEAQ. CDR3 protein: CASSPLAGGNQPQHF. The CDR3 DNA sequence: TGTGCCAGCAGCCCCCTCGCCGGGGGCAATCAGCCCCAGCATTTT.

This sequence joins TRBV7-2 and TRBJ2-5, with unresolved D. The CDR3 has 14 amino acids. V lost 0 bases and J lost 0, with 5 bases in between. Germline CDR1 reads SGHTA; CDR2 reads FQGNSA. The CDR3 is CASSLAGHQETQYF. The CDR3 DNA sequence: TGTGCCAGCAGCTTAGCCGGACACCAAGAGACCCAGTACTTC.

The chain employs TRBV18 and TRBJ2-7; D uncertain. CDR3 length: 14 residues. In germline, CDR1 is KGHSH, CDR2 LQKENI. V was shortened by 3 bases and J by 3 bases, with 12 bases between the two germline ends. CDR3 amino acids: CASSPRLAHYEQYF. CDR3 coding DNA: TGTGCCAGCTCACCGCGACTGGCCCACTACGAGCAGTACTTC.

The chain carries TRBV5-1 and TRBJ2-2; D is perhaps TRBD1 or TRBD2 (5 bases each). Germline V gene data show CDR1 as SGHRS and CDR2 as YFSETQ. The CDR3 runs 15 residues. Trimming removed 0 bases at V and 5 bases at J, with 11 bases between. The CDR3 spells CASSLAVGETGELFF. The CDR3, as DNA: TGCGCCAGCAGCTTGGCGGTGGGGGAGACCGGGGAGCTGTTTTTT. Combining the CDR3 with reference TRBV5-1 and TRBJ2-2 gives the whole variable domain KAGVTQTPRYLIKTRGQQVTLSCSPISGHRSVSWYQQTPGQGLQFLFEYFSETQRNKGNFPGRFSGRQFSNSRSEMNVSTLELGDSALYLCASSLAVGETGELFFGEGSRLTVL.

The J gene is TRBJ1-5, the V gene TRBV29-1, with a tentative D call TRBD1 (6 bases). V lost 5 bases, J lost 5 bases, and 13 bases lay in between. This CDR3 spans 13 amino acids. Per germline, CDR1 SQVTM and CDR2 ANQGSEA. The CDR3 coding sequence is TGCAGCGTTTCACAGGGAGAAGATCAGCCCCAGCATTTT. Amino acids: CSVSQGEDQPQHF.

V gene TRBV19 combines with J gene TRBJ1-2; D uncertain. The V gene's germline CDR1 is LNHDA and CDR2 SQIVND (reference sequence). Trimming removed 7 bases at V and 2 bases at J, with 8 bases between. This CDR3 is built from 12 residues. The CDR3 nucleotides are TGTGCCAGTATCGGACCCAACTATGGCTACACCTTC. Translated: CASIGPNYGYTF.